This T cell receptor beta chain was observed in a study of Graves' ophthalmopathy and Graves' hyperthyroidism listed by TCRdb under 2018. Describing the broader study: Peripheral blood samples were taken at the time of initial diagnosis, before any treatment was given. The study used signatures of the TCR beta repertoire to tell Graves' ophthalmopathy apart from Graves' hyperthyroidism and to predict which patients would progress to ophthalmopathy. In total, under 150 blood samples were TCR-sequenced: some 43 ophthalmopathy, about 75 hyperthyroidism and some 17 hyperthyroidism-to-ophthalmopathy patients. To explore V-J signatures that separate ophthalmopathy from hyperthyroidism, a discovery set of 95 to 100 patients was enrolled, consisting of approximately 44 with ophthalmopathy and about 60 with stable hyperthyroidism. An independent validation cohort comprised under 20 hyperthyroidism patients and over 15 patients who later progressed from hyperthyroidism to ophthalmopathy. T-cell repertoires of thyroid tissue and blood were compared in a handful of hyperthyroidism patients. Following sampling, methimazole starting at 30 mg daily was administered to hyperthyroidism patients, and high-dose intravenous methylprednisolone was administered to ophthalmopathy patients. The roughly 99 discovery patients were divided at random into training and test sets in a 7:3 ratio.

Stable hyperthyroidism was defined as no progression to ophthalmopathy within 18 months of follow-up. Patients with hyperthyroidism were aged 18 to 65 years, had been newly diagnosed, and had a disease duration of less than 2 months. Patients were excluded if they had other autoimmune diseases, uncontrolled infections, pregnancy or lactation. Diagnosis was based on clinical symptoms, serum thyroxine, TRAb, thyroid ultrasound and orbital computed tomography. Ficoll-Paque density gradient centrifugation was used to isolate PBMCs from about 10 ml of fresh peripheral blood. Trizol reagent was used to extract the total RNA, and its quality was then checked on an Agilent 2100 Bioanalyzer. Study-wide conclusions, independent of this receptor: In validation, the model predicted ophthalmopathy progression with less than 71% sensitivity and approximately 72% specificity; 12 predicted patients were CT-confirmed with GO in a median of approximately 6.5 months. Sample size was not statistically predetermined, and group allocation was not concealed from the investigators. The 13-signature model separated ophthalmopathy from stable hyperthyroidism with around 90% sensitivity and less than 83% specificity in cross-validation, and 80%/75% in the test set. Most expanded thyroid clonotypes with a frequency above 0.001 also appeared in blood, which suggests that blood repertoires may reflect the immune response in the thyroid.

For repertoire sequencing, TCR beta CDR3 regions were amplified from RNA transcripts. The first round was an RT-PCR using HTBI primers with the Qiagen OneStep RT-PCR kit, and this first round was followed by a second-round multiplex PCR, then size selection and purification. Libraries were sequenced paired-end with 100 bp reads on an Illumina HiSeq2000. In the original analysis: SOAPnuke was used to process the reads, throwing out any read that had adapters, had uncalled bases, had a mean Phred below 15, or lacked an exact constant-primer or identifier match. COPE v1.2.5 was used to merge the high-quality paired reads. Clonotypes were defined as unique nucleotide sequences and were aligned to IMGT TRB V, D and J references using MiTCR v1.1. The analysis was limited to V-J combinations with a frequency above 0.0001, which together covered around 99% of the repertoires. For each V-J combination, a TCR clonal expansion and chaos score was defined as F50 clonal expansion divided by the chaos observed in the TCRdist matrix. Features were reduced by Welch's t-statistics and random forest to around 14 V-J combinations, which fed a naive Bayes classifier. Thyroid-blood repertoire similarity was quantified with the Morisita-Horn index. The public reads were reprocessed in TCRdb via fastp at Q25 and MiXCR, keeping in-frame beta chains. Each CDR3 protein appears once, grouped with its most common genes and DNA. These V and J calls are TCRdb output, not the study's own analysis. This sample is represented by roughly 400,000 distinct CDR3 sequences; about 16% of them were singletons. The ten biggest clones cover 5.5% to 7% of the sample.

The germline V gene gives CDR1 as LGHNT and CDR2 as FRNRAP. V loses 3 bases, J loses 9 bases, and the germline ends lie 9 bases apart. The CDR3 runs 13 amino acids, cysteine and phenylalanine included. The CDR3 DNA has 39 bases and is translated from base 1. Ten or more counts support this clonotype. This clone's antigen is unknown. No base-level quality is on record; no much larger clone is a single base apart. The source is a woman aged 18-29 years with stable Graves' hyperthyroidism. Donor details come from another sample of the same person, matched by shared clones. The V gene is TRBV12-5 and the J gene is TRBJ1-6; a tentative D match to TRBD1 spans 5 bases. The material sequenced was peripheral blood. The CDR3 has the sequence CASGLGTGSPLHF. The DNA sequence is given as TGTGCTAGTGGTTTAGGGACGGGTTCACCCCTCCACTTT.